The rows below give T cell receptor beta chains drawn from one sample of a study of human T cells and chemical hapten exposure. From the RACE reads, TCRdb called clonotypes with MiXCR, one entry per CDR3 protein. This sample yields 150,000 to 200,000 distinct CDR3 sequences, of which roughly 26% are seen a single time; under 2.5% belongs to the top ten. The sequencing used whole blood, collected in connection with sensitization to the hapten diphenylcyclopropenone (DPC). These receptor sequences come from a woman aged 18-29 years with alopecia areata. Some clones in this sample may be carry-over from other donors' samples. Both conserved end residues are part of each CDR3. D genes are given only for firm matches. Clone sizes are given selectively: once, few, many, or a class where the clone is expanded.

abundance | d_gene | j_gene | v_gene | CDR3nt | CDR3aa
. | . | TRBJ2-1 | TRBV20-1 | TGCAGTGCTAGAGGTTCGGGCGGCAATGAGCAGTTCTTC | CSARGSGGNEQFF
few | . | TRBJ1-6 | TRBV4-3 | TGTGCCAGCAGCCAAGATCCCAGGGCAGATTCACCCCTCCACTTT | CASSQDPRADSPLHF
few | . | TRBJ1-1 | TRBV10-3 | TGTGCCATCAGTGAGAGGCCCCAGGAATCTGAAGCTTTCTTT | CAISERPQESEAFF
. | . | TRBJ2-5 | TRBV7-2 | TGTGCCAGCAGCCCTACCAGGGGGGAAGAGACCCAGTACTTC | CASSPTRGEETQYF
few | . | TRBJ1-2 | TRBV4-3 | TGCGCCAGCACCTTTACGAGGGAGGGGTTGGATGGCTACACCTTC | CASTFTREGLDGYTF
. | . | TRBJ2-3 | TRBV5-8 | TGTGCCAGCAGCCCAAAGCCGGGTAAATCAGATACGCAGTATTTT | CASSPKPGKSDTQYF
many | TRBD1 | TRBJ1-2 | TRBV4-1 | TGCGCCAGCAGTGCTAACAGGGGTCGAACCTTC | CASSANRGRTF
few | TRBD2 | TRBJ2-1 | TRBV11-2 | TGTGCCAGCAGCCCGATAGCGGGAGGTTACGAGCAGTTCTTC | CASSPIAGGYEQFF
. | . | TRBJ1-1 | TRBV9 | TGTGCCAGCAGCGTCGGACAGTTGAACACTGAAGCTTTCTTT | CASSVGQLNTEAFF
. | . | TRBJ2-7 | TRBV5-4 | TGTGCCAGCAGCTCCCCACAGACCCCCTATCTATACGAGCAGTACTTC | CASSSPQTPYLYEQYF
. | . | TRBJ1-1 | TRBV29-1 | TGCAGCGGGAGCAGGGGGAACACTGAAGCTTTCTTT | CSGSRGNTEAFF
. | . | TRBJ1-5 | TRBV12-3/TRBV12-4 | TGTGCCAGCAGTCTCGGCTCCGGAGCCAATCAGCCCCAGCATTTT | CASSLGSGANQPQHF
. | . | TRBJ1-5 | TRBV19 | TGTGCCAGTACCTACCGTAGCAATCAGCCCCAGCATTTT | CASTYRSNQPQHF
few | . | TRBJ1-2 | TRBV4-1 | TGCGCCAGCAGCCAAGACCCTCTGAACCTTAACTATGGCTACACCTTC | CASSQDPLNLNYGYTF
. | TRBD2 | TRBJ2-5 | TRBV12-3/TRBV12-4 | TGTGCCAGCAGTTTGACTAGCGGAGAGACCCAGTACTTC | CASSLTSGETQYF
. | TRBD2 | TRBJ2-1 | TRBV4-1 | TGCGCCAGCAGCAACCTTGGACTAGCTGGTAGCAATGAGCAGTTCTTC | CASSNLGLAGSNEQFF
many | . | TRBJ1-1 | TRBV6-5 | TGTGCCAAGTTAACGGGGGGAACTGAAGCTTTCTTT | CAKLTGGTEAFF
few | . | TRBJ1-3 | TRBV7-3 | TGTGCCAGCAGCTTAGTGGGGAGCTCTGGAAACACCATATATTTT | CASSLVGSSGNTIYF
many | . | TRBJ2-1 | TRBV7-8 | TGTGCCAGCAGCTTAAGGGACTTCGGGAATGAGCAGTTCTTC | CASSLRDFGNEQFF
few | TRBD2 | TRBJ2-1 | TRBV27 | TGTGCCAGCAGTTTTACTAGCGGGATGTGGAATGAGCAGTTCTTC | CASSFTSGMWNEQFF
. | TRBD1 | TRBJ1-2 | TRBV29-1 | TGCAGCGTTGTAGGGGGCAGCTATGGCTACACCTTC | CSVVGGSYGYTF
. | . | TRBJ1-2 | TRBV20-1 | TGCAGTGCTCCGGAAGAAGCTAACTATGGCTACACCTTC | CSAPEEANYGYTF
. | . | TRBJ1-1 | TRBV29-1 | TGCAGCGTTGAAAGGGATAACACTGAAGCTTTCTTT | CSVERDNTEAFF
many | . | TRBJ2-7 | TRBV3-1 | TGTGCCAGCAGCCAAGATCGCTACGAGCAGTACTTC | CASSQDRYEQYF
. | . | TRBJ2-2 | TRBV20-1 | TGCAGTGCTAGAGAACCGGGCTCGGACACCGGGGAGCTGTTTTTT | CSAREPGSDTGELFF
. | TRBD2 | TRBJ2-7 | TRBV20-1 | TGCAGTGCTAGAGCCCTAGCGGGGGACTCCTACGAGCAGTACTTC | CSARALAGDSYEQYF
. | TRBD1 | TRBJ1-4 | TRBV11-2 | TGTGCCAGCAGCCCCCAGGGGGCAGGTGAAAAACTGTTTTTT | CASSPQGAGEKLFF
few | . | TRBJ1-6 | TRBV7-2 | TGTGCCAGCAGCTGGGACTTAACTCCTAGTTCACCCCTCCACTTT | CASSWDLTPSSPLHF
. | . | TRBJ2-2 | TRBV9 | TGTGCCAGCAGCGGCGACAGCATCACCGGGGAGCTGTTTTTT | CASSGDSITGELFF
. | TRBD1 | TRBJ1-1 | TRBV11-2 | TGTGCCAGCAGCCCGCAGACAGGGAATGCTGAAGCTTTCTTT | CASSPQTGNAEAFF
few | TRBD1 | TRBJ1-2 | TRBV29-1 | TGCAGCGTTGAAGAAGAGGGGGCGCGGTATGGCTACACCTTC | CSVEEEGARYGYTF
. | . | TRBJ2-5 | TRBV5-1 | TGCGCCAGCAGCGGAGGAGGAAAGAACCAAGAGACCCAGTACTTC | CASSGGGKNQETQYF
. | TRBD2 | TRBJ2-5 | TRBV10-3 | TGTGCCATCAGCCGGACTAGCCGAGAGACCCAGTACTTC | CAISRTSRETQYF
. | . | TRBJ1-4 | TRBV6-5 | TGTGCCAGCAGTTACCGGGCGGGGGGTAATGAAAAACTGTTTTTT | CASSYRAGGNEKLFF
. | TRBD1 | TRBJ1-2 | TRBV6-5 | TGTGCCAGCAGTTACGCGGACGACAGGGGACGGAACTATGGCTACACCTTC | CASSYADDRGRNYGYTF
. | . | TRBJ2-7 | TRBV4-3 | TGCGCCAGCAGCCAAGTTCCCTCCGTCTACGAGCAGTACTTC | CASSQVPSVYEQYF
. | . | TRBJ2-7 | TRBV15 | TGTGCCACCAGCCCGTCGTGGGGGGCCGAGCAGTACTTC | CATSPSWGAEQYF
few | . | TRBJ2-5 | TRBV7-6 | TGTGCCAGCAGCTCCTCCGGGACTCTACAAGAGACCCAGTACTTC | CASSSSGTLQETQYF
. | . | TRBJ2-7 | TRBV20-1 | TGCAGTGCTGGCGGGGTTCGGAACGAGCAGTACTTC | CSAGGVRNEQYF
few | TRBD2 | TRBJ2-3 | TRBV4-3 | TGCGCCAGCAGCCAAGGCGGGAGAGGTGCAGATACGCAGTATTTT | CASSQGGRGADTQYF
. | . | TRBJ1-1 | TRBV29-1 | TGCAGCGTTGTTAGACAACCGAACACTGAAGCTTTCTTT | CSVVRQPNTEAFF
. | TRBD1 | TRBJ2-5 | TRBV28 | TGTGCCAGCAGTTCCAGGAGACAGGGCCGGCAAGAGACCCAGTACTTC | CASSSRRQGRQETQYF
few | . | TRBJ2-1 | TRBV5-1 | TGCGCCAGCAGCTTGGAAGTAGCGACGAATGAGCAGTTCTTC | CASSLEVATNEQFF
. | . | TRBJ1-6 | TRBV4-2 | TGTGCCAGCAGCCAAGCTGGGGGGTCGGAATCACCCCTCCACTTT | CASSQAGGSESPLHF
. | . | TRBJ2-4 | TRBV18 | TGTGCCAGCGCTAATGGACAGGCCAAAAACATTCAGTACTTC | CASANGQAKNIQYF
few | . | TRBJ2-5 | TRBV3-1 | TGTGCCAGCAGCCAAGGAGGTAAAGAGACCCAGTACTTC | CASSQGGKETQYF
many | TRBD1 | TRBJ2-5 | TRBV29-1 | TGCAGCGTTCGGACAGGGCAAGCAAGTCGGGAGACCCAGTACTTC | CSVRTGQASRETQYF
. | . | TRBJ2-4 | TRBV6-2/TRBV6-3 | TGTGCCAGCAGGCCCCAACGTAGCGGACTAGCCAAAAACATTCAGTACTTC | CASRPQRSGLAKNIQYF